Included here is one T cell receptor beta chain sequence, with context. Its antigen is not known. This entry belongs to a study of regulatory dendritic cells for organ transplantation. Study-level points and caveats: The most alloreactive TCR clonotypes were found in resting memory CD8+ cells. Between individuals, the alloreactive memory CD8+ T cell pool differed considerably. Memory T cells were less diverse than naive, with memory CD8+ most oligoclonal.

FACS sorted CD4+ or CD8+ T cells into CD45RA+ naive and CD45RO+ memory. Profiling relied on immunoSEQ multiplex PCR, and the TCRdb table lists in-frame clones only, not all of them. Of approximately 35,000 clones in the sample, about 88% were seen once. The CDR3 extends over 14 amino acids. Trimming removed 6 bases at V and 2 bases at J, with 14 bases between. Germline V gene sequence: CDR1 LNHDA, CDR2 SQIVND (reference sequence). The V call is TRBV19, the J call TRBJ2-7, with D possibly being TRBD1 or TRBD2 (7 bases each). The source of this sequence is a human donor in good health. Sequenced input: naive CD4+ T cells from blood. Subset meaning: CD45RA+ naive T cells. The CDR3 loop is CASRRRGGAYEQYF. The CDR3 coding sequence is TGTGCCAGTAGGCGCAGGGGGGGGGCCTACGAGCAGTACTTC.